This entry features one TCR beta chain sequence. The antigen remains unidentified. This specimen belongs to a study of cytomegalovirus exposure and HLA in healthy donors. Study-wide findings and caveats: TCR beta V- and J-gene trimming was later associated with a missense DCLRE1C variant. Rates of TCR association differed by HLA locus in a later analysis, with DRB1 highest and HLA-C lowest.

With 60 Vbeta and 13 Jbeta primers, the PCR was carried out. Profiled with immunoSEQ multiplex PCR; TCRdb holds only in-frame clones, not every one. The sample lists approximately 140,000 clones, 79% occurring once. V was pared by 2 bases and J by 2 bases, with 13 bases between. Per the germline V gene, CDR1 is GTSNPN and CDR2 is SVGIG (reference sequence). The CDR3 consists of 15 residues. The clonotype comes from a man between 50 and 59 years old in good health and CMV-seropositive. Source material: PBMCs. This chain connects TRBV30 to TRBJ1-3, with a tentative D call TRBD1 (5 bases). The CDR3 sequence is CAWSRSGRAGNTIYF. The CDR3 region has the DNA TGTGCCTGGAGTCGTTCTGGCAGGGCTGGAAACACCATATATTTT.